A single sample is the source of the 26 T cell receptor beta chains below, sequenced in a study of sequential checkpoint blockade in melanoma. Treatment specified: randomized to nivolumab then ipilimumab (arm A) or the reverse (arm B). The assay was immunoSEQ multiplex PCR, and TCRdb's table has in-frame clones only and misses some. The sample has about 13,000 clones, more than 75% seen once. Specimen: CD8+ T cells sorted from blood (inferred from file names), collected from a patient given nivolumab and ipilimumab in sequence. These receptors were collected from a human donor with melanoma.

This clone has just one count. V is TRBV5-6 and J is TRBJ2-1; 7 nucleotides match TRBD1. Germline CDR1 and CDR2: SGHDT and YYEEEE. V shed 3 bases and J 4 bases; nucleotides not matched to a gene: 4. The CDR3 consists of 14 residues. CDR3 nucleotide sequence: TGTGCCAGCAGCTCGGGACAGTCTTACAATGAGCAGTTCTTC. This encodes CASSSGQSYNEQFF.

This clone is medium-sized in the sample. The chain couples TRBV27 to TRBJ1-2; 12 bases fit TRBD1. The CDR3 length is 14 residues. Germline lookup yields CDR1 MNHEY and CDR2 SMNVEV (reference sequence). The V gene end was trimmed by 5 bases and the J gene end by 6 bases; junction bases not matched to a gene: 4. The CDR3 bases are TGTGCCAGCAGTGAGGGACAGGGGGCGGATGGCTACACCTTC. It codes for CASSEGQGADGYTF.

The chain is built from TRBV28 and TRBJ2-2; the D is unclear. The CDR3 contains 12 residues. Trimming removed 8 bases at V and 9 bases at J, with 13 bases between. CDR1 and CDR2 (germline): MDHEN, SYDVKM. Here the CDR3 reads CASFAPWRELFF. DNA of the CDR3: TGTGCCAGCTTCGCCCCGTGGCGGGAGCTGTTTTTT.

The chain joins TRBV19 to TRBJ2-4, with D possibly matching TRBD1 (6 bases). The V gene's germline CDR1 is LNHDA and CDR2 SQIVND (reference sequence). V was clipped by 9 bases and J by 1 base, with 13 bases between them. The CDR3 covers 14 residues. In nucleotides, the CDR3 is TGTGCCAGCGCTAGGGGGTTTGCCAAAAACATTCAGTACTTC. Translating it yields CASARGFAKNIQYF. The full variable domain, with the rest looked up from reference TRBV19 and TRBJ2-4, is DGGITQSPKYLFRKEGQNVTLSCEQNLNHDAMYWYRQDPGQGLRLIYYSQIVNDFQKGDIAEGYSVSREKKESFPLTVTSAQKNPTAFYLCASARGFAKNIQYFGAGTRLSVL.

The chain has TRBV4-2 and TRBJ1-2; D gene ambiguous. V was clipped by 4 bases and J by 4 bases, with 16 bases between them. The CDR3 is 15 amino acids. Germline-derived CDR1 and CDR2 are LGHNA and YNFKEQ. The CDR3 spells CASSPEGETAYGYTF. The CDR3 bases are TGTGCCAGCAGCCCCGAGGGTGAGACCGCCTATGGCTACACCTTC.

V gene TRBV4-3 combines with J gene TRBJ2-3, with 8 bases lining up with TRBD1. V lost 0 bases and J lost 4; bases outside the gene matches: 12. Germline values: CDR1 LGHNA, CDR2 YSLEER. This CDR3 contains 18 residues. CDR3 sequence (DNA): TGCGCCAGCAGCCAAGAGTTAGGCGGACAGGGAGTGGCAGATACGCAGTATTTT. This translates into CASSQELGGQGVADTQYF.

The CDR3 bases are TGTGCCAGCAGCCCTAGCGGGGCGGAGGGTACGCAGTATTTT. Its translation is CASSPSGAEGTQYF. The V call is TRBV9, the J call TRBJ2-3; 9 bases match TRBD2. The germline V gene has CDR1 SGDLS and CDR2 YYNGEE. This CDR3 spans 14 amino acids. V was clipped by 4 bases and J by 8 bases; unmatched bases: 8.

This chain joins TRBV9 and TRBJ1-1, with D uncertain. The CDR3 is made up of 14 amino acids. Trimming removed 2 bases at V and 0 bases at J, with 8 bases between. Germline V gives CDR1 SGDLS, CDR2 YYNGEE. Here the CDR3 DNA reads TGTGCCAGCAGCGTCCACTCGGTGAACACTGAAGCTTTCTTT. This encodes CASSVHSVNTEAFF.

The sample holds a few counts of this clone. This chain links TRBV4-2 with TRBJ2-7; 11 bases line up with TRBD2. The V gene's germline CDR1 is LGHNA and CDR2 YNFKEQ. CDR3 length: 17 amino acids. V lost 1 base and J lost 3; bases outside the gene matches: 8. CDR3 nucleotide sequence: TGTGCCAGCAGCCAAGCGGATGTGGGACTAGCGGTCTACGAGCAGTACTTC. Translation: CASSQADVGLAVYEQYF.

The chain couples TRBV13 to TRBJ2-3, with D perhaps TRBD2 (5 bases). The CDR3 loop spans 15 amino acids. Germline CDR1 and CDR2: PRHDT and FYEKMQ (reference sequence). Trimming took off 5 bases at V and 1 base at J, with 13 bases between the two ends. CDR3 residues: CASSPSTIRTDTQYF. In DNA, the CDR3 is TGTGCCAGCAGCCCGTCGACTATCCGCACAGATACGCAGTATTTT.

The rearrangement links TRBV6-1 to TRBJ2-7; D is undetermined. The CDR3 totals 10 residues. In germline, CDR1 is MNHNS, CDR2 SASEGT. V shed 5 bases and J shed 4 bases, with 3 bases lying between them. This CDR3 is CASSYYEQYF. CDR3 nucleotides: TGTGCCAGCAGTTATTACGAGCAGTACTTC.

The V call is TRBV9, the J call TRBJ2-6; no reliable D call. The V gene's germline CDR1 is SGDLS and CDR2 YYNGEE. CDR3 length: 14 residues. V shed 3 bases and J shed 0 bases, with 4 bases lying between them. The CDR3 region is CASSGYSGANVLTF. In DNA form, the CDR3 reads TGTGCCAGCAGCGGCTACTCTGGGGCCAACGTCCTGACTTTC.

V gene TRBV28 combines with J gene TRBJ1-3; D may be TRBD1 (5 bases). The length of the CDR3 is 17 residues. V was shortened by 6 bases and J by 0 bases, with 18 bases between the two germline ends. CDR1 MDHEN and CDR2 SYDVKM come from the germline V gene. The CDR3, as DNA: TGTGCCAGCAGGGCACTGGGGGGACCATCCTCTGGAAACACCATATATTTT. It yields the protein CASRALGGPSSGNTIYF.

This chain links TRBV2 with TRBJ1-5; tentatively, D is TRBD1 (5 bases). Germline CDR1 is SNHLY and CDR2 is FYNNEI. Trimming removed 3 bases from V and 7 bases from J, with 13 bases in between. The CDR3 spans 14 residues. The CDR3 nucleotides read TGTGCCAGCAGTGATTCAGGGAACGGCCAGCCCCAGCATTTT. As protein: CASSDSGNGQPQHF.

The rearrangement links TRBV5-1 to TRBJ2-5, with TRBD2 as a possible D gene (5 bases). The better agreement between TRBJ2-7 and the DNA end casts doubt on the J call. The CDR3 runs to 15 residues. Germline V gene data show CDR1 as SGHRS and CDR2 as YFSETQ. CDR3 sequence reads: CASSLADWTGYEQYF. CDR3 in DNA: TGCGCCAGCAGCTTGGCCGACTGGACTGGCTACGAGCAGTACTTC.

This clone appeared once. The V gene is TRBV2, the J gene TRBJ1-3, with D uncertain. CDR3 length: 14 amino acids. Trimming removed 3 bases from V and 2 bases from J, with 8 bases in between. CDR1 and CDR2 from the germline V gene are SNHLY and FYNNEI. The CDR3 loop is CASSESGAGNTIYF. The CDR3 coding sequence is TGTGCCAGCAGTGAGTCCGGGGCTGGAAACACCATATATTTT.

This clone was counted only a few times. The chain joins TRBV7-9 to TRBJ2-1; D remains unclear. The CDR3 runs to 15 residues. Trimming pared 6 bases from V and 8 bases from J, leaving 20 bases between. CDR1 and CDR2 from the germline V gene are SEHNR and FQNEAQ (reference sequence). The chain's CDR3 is CASSPIPLGGHEQFF. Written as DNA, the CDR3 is TGTGCCAGCAGTCCCATCCCGCTAGGCGGCCATGAGCAGTTCTTC.

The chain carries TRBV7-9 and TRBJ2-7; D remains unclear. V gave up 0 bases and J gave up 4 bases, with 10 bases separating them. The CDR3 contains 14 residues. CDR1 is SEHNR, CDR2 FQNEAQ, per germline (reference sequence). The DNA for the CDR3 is TGTGCCAGCAGCTTAGCAGGAGCCGGTTACGAGCAGTACTTC. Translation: CASSLAGAGYEQYF.

The DNA for the CDR3 is TGTGCCAGTAGTATAGGGGCCCCCTACGAGCAGTACTTC. It translates to CASSIGAPYEQYF. The chain couples TRBV19 to TRBJ2-7; D not certain. The CDR3 spans 13 residues. From germline, CDR1 is LNHDA and CDR2 SQIVND (reference sequence). Trimming pared 1 base from V and 2 bases from J, leaving 6 bases between.

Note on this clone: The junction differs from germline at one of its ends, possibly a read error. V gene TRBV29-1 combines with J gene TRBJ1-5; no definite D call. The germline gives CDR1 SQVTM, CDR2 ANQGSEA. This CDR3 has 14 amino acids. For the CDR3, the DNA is TGCAGCCTTGAAGGGAGCCTTAGCAATCAGCCCCAGCATTTT. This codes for CSLEGSLSNQPQHF. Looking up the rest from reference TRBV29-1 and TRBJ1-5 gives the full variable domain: SAVISQKPSRDICQRGTSLTIQCQVDSQVTMMFWYRQQPGQSLTLIATANQGSEATYESGFVIDKFPISRPNLTFSTLTVSNMSPEDSSIYLCSLEGSLSNQPQHFGDGTRLSIL.

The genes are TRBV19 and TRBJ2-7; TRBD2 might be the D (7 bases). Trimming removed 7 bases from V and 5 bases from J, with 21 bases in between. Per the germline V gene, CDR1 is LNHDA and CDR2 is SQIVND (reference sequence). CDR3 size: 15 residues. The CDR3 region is CASTPEGGPGNEQYF. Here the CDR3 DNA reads TGTGCCAGTACCCCGGAGGGGGGGCCGGGCAACGAGCAGTACTTC.

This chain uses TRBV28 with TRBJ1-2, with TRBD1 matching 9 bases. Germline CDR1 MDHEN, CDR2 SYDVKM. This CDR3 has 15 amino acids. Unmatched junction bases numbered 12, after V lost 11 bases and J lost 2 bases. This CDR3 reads CACLGQGRPNYGYTF. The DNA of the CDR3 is TGTGCCTGTCTGGGACAGGGAAGACCAAACTATGGCTACACCTTC.

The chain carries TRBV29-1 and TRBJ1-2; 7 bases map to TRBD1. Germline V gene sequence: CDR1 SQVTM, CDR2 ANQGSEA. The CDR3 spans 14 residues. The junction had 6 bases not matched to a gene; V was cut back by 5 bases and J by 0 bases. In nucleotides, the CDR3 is TGCAGCGTTTTAGACAGGGATACTAACTATGGCTACACCTTC. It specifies CSVLDRDTNYGYTF. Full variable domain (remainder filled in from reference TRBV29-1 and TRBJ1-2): SAVISQKPSRDICQRGTSLTIQCQVDSQVTMMFWYRQQPGQSLTLIATANQGSEATYESGFVIDKFPISRPNLTFSTLTVSNMSPEDSSIYLCSVLDRDTNYGYTFGSGTRLTVV.

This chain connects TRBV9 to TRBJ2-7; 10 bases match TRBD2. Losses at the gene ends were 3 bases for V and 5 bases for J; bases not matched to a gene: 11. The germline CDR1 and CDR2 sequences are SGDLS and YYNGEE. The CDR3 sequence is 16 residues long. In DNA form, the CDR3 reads TGTGCCAGCAGCGCCCCTCTAGCGGGAGTAGGGGACGAGCAGTACTTC. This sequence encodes CASSAPLAGVGDEQYF.

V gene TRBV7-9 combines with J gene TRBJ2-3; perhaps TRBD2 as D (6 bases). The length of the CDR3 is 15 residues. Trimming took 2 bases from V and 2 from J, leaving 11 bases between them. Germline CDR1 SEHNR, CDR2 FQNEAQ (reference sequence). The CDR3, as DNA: TGTGCCAGCAGCTTACTACGGGAGAACACAGATACGCAGTATTTT. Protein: CASSLLRENTDTQYF.

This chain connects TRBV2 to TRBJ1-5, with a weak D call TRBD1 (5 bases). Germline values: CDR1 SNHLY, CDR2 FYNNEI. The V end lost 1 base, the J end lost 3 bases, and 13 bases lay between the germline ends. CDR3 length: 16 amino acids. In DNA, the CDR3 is TGTGCCAGCAGTGAAGGGCCGGCAGGGTACAATCAGCCCCAGCATTTT. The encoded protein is CASSEGPAGYNQPQHF. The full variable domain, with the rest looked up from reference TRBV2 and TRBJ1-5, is EPEVTQTPSHQVTQMGQEVILRCVPISNHLYFYWYRQILGQKVEFLVSFYNNEISEKSEIFDDQFSVERPDGSNFTLKIRSTKLEDSAMYFCASSEGPAGYNQPQHFGDGTRLSIL.